This TCR beta chain was observed in a study of cytomegalovirus exposure and HLA in healthy donors. Here immunoSEQ multiplex PCR was the method, and the copy in TCRdb shows in-frame clones only, minus some. The sample lists about 240,000 clones; approximately 83% were seen once. This CDR3 is 20 amino acids long. Trimming at V came to 3 bases and at J to 0 bases, leaving 18 bases not matched to a gene. Germline V lookup: CDR1 GTSNPN, CDR2 SVGIG (reference sequence). Study conclusions and caveats: For cytomegalovirus status, the classifier reportedly gave diagnoses with high specificity and sensitivity. Later, an analysis found that TCR clusters from the first cohort tended to co-occur in the roughly 110 validation repertoires.

Turning to this clone: Antigen unknown.

This sequence originates from a woman aged 30 to 39 in good health and CMV-seropositive. The sample consisted of PBMCs. The chain carries TRBV30 and TRBJ2-7, with 12 bases identical to TRBD2. CDR3 sequence reads: CAWRGLGLAGFNASSYEQYF. The CDR3 coding sequence is TGTGCCTGGAGAGGGTTAGGACTAGCGGGATTTAACGCGAGCTCCTACGAGCAGTACTTC.